Given below is one TCR beta chain in context. Its matching antigen is unknown. These data originate in a study of cytomegalovirus exposure and HLA in healthy donors. Study results and caveats: When a later analysis compared HLA-associated TCR beta chains with equally common others, the HLA-associated chains turned out to be more clonally expanded and to have lower generation probabilities. The study put 150 or so TCR beta chains on its list as cytomegalovirus-associated. Immune exposure information comprised only CMV serostatus. Researchers reported from a later analysis that most CMV-associated TCR beta chains appeared HLA-restricted.

Deletions cut 2 bases from V and 6 bases from J, with 18 bases between. The CDR3 is 15 amino acids. Germline CDR1 is SGHRS and CDR2 is YFSETQ. 13 Jbeta primers and 60 Vbeta primers were used for the PCR. The assay was immunoSEQ multiplex PCR, and TCRdb's table has in-frame clones only and misses some. The sample yields 90,000 to 120,000 clones, 77% seen once. The material sequenced was PBMCs. This chain links TRBV5-1 with TRBJ2-7, with D possibly being TRBD1 (6 bases). The receptor's source is a male donor in good health and CMV-seronegative. This CDR3 is CASSFLAGASPEQYF. CDR3 bases: TGCGCCAGCAGCTTTTTAGCAGGGGCATCACCCGAGCAGTACTTC.